This T cell receptor (beta chain) was captured by sequencing in a study of regulatory T cells in long-lasting Graves disease. Study-level background: Graves' cases, newly diagnosed, had used antithyroid drugs under 3 months.

V trimming: 5 bases; J trimming: 7 bases; junction bases outside the gene matches: 9. The CDR3 covers 15 residues. Germline loops: CDR1 MDHEN, CDR2 SYDVKM. The authors built TCR beta libraries using iRepertoire HTBI primers and Arm-PCR of CDR3 regions. TCRdb reprocessed the multiplex PCR reads with MiXCR, giving one entry per CDR3 protein. The top ten hold roughly a fifth of the sample, which has some 230,000 distinct CDR3 sequences, about a sixth seen once. This clonotype was picked up many times. Time point indicated: newly diagnosed GD, antithyroid drugs for less than 3 months. Extracted RNA from PBMCs served as the source of the TCR library. The patients included were those that came from an endocrinology department in Xi'an, China. Nine milliliters of peripheral blood went into EDTA tubes.

This chain uses TRBV28 with TRBJ1-4; 8 bases align to TRBD1. The receptor's source is a female donor with Graves disease. The sample was peripheral blood mononuclear cells (PBMCs), taken at new diagnosis, from a patient treated with antithyroid drugs. For the CDR3, the DNA is TGTGCCAGCAGTGGACGGACAGGGTTCGGTGAAAAACTGTTTTTT. Translation gives CASSGRTGFGEKLFF.